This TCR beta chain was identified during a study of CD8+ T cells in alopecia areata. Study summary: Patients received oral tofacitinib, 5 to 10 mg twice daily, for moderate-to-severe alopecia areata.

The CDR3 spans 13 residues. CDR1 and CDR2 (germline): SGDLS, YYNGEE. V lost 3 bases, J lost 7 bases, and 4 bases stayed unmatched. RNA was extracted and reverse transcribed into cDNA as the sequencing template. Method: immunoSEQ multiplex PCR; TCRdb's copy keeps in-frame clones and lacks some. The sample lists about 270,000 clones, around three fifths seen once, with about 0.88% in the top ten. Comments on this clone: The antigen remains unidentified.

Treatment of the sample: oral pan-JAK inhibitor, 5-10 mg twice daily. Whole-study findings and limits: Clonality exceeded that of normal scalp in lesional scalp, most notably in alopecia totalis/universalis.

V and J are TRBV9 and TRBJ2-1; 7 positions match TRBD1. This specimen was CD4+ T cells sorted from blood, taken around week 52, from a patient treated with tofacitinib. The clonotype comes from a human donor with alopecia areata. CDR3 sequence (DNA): TGTGCCAGCAGCGACAGGGGATGGAATGAGCAGTTCTTC. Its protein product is CASSDRGWNEQFF. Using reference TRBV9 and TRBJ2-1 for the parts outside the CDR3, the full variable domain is DSGVTQTPKHLITATGQRVTLRCSPRSGDLSVYWYQQSLDQGLQFLIQYYNGEERAKGNILERFSAQQFPDLHSELNLSSLELGDSALYFCASSDRGWNEQFFGPGTRLTVL.